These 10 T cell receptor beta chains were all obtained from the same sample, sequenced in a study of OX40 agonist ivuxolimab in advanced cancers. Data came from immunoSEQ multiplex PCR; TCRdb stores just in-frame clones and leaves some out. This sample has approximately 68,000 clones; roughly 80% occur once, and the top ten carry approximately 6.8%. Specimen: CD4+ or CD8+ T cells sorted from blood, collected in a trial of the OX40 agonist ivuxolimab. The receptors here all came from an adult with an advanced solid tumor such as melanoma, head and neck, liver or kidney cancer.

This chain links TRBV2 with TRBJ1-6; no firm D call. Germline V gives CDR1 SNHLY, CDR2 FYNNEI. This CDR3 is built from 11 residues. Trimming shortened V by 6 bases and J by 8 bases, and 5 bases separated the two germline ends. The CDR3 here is CASRSYSPLHF. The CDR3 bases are TGTGCCAGCAGATCCTATTCACCCCTCCACTTT.

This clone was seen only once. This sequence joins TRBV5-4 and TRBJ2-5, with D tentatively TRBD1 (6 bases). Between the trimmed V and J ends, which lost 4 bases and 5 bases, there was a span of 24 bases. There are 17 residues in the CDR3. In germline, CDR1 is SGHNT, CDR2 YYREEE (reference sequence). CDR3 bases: TGTGCCAGCAGCGGTGGACTGGGGGCCCCGCTTTCGGAGACCCAGTACTTC. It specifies CASSGGLGAPLSETQYF.

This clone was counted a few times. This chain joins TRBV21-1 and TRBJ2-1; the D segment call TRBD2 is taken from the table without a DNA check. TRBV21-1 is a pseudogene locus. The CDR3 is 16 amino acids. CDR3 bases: TGTGCCAGCAGCAAGATCACCCCGGGGGGCGGAAATGAGCAGTTCTTC. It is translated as CASSKITPGGGNEQFF.

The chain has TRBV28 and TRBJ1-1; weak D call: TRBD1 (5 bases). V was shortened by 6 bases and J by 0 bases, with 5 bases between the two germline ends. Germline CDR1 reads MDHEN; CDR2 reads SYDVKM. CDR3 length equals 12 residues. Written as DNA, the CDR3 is TGTGCCAGCAGGGACATGAACACTGAAGCTTTCTTT. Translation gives CASRDMNTEAFF.

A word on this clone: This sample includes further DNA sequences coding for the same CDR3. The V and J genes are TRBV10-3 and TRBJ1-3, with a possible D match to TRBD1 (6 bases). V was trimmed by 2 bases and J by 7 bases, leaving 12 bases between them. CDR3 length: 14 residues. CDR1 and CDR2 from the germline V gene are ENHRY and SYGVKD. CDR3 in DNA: TGTGCCATCAGTGAGCGGGGGCCAGGGAACACCATATATTTT. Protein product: CAISERGPGNTIYF.

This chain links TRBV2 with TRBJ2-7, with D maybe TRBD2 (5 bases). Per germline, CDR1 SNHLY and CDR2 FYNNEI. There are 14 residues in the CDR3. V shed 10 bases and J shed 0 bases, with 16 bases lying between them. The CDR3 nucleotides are TGTGCCACCCGCCGGGGTTACAGCTCCTACGAGCAGTACTTC. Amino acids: CATRRGYSSYEQYF.

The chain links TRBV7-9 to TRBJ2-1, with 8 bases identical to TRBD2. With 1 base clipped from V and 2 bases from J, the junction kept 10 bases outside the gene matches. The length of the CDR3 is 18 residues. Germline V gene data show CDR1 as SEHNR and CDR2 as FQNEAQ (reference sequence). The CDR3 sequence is CASSLEGSGGRAYNEQFF. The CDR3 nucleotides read TGTGCCAGCAGCTTAGAGGGGAGCGGGGGAAGGGCCTACAATGAGCAGTTCTTC.

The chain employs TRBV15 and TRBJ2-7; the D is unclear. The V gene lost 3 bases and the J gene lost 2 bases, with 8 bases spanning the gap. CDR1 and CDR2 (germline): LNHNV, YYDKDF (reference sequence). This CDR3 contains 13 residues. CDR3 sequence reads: CATSRGSTYEQYF. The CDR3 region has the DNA TGTGCCACCAGCAGGGGGTCGACCTACGAGCAGTACTTC. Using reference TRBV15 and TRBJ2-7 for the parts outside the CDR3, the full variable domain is DAMVIQNPRYQVTQFGKPVTLSCSQTLNHNVMYWYQQKSSQAPKLLFHYYDKDFNNEADTPDNFQSRRPNTSFCFLDIRSPGLGDTAMYLCATSRGSTYEQYFGPGTRLTVT.

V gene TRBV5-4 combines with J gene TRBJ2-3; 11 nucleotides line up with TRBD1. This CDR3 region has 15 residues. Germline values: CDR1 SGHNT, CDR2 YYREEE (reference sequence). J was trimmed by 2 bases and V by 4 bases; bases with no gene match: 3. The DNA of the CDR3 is TGTGCCAGCAGCCCGGGACAGGGGGACACAGATACGCAGTATTTT. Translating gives CASSPGQGDTDTQYF.

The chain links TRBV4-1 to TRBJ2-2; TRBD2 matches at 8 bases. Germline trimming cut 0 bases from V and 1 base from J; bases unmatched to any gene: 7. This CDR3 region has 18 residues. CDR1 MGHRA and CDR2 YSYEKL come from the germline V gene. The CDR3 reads CASSQDPNSGRNTGELFF. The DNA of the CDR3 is TGCGCCAGCAGCCAAGATCCCAACAGCGGGAGGAACACCGGGGAGCTGTTTTTT.